The rows below give T cell receptor beta chains drawn from one sample of a study of T-cell memory formation after mild COVID-19. MiXCR was run by TCRdb on the 5' RACE reads, yielding one entry per CDR3 protein. The repertoire holds roughly 450,000 distinct CDR3 sequences, with roughly 18% as singletons. The material sequenced was PBMCs or a T cell subset sorted from them (not recorded which). The receptors come from an adult woman who had mild COVID-19 (a few samples of this study predate the infection). Cell type and time point are not known. CDR3s include the opening cysteine and the closing phenylalanine or tryptophan. D genes are given only for firm matches. The size field is filled for only some rows; it gives once, few, many or a size class.

>TRBJ2-3|-|few|TRBV20-1
CSASRGDTDTQYF
TGCAGTGCTTCCCGCGGGGACACAGATACGCAGTATTTT
>TRBJ2-7|-|few|TRBV4-1
CASSQGVSASPYEQYF
TGCGCCAGCAGCCAAGGGGTTTCGGCCTCTCCCTACGAGCAGTACTTC
>TRBJ1-6|-|-|TRBV5-1
CASSPARAYNSPLHF
TGCGCCAGCAGCCCAGCGCGAGCCTATAATTCACCCCTCCACTTT
>TRBJ2-1|TRBD2|few|TRBV20-1
CSASLAGALTSYNEQFF
TGCAGTGCTAGCTTAGCGGGGGCCCTCACCTCCTACAATGAGCAGTTCTTC
>TRBJ1-1|-|few|TRBV6-5
CASSYPGRGKAEAFF
TGTGCCAGCAGTTACCCCGGGCGGGGGAAGGCTGAAGCTTTCTTT
>TRBJ2-2|TRBD2|-|TRBV12-3/TRBV12-4
CASSPPTSGNTGELFF
TGTGCCAGCAGTCCCCCGACTAGCGGTAACACCGGGGAGCTGTTTTTT
>TRBJ1-5|-|-|TRBV4-1
CASSQDPWDQPQHF
TGCGCCAGCAGCCAAGATCCGTGGGATCAGCCCCAGCATTTT
>TRBJ2-7|-|-|TRBV29-1
CSVEEGHRVGYEQYF
TGCAGCGTTGAAGAAGGTCACAGGGTGGGGTACGAGCAGTACTTC
>TRBJ1-2|-|-|TRBV11-3
CASSYGPQSQGYTF
TGTGCCAGCAGCTACGGGCCCCAATCACAGGGCTACACCTTC
>TRBJ2-7|-|-|TRBV10-3
CAIRETETSYEQYF
TGTGCCATCAGAGAGACGGAAACCTCCTACGAGCAGTACTTC
>TRBJ1-2|TRBD1|-|TRBV27
CASSWGGQSIYGYTF
TGTGCCAGCAGTTGGGGGGGACAGTCTATCTATGGCTACACCTTC
>TRBJ2-3|TRBD2|-|TRBV7-8
CASSLAHRAGEGDTQYF
TGTGCCAGCAGCTTAGCCCATCGAGCGGGAGAAGGGGATACGCAGTATTTT
>TRBJ2-3|TRBD2|few|TRBV12-3/TRBV12-4
CASSSAGGRSDTQYF
TGTGCCAGCAGTTCAGCGGGGGGGCGTTCAGATACGCAGTATTTT
>TRBJ2-5|-|-|TRBV29-1
CSAEPGGPDYQETQYF
TGCAGCGCCGAGCCCGGCGGTCCGGACTACCAAGAGACCCAGTACTTC
>TRBJ2-5|-|few|TRBV19
CASSTVRQETQYF
TGTGCCAGTAGTACAGTCAGGCAAGAGACCCAGTACTTC
>TRBJ1-2|TRBD1|many|TRBV29-1
CSVPIGQAGYGYTF
TGCAGCGTTCCTATAGGACAGGCCGGCTATGGCTACACCTTC
>TRBJ2-7|-|few|TRBV9
CASSVSGSYTYEQYF
TGTGCCAGCAGCGTATCCGGGAGTTACACCTACGAGCAGTACTTC
>TRBJ1-6|-|-|TRBV12-3/TRBV12-4
CASSLSGGANSPLHF
TGTGCCAGCAGTTTATCGGGGGGCGCAAATTCACCCCTCCACTTT
>TRBJ1-5|-|-|TRBV6-5
CASSNLQGGGEPQHF
TGTGCCAGCAGTAACCTACAGGGAGGGGGAGAGCCCCAGCATTTT
>TRBJ2-1|TRBD2|-|TRBV4-2
CASRTSAGDNEQFF
TGTGCCAGCAGGACCTCAGCGGGAGATAATGAGCAGTTCTTC
>TRBJ2-7|-|-|TRBV6-2/TRBV6-3
CASSYPGTSTYEQYF
TGTGCCAGCAGTTACCCCGGGACGAGCACCTACGAGCAGTACTTC
>TRBJ2-3|-|few|TRBV7-9
CASSPSTRSTDTQYF
TGTGCCAGCAGCCCCTCTACGCGTAGCACAGATACGCAGTATTTT
>TRBJ1-1|TRBD1|many|TRBV6-6
CASSYSADRGPWNTEAFF
TGTGCCAGCAGTTACTCCGCTGACAGGGGACCCTGGAACACTGAAGCTTTCTTT
>TRBJ2-1|-|-|TRBV6-6
CASNLDNEQFF
TGTGCCAGCAACCTTGACAATGAGCAGTTCTTC
>TRBJ1-1|-|few|TRBV6-6
CASGVDTEAFF
TGTGCCAGCGGGGTGGACACTGAAGCTTTCTTT
>TRBJ1-1|-|-|TRBV20-1
CSARAQGFTEAFF
TGCAGTGCTAGAGCTCAGGGCTTCACTGAAGCTTTCTTT
>TRBJ2-3|TRBD2|-|TRBV11-2
CASSWAQLAGSTDTQYF
TGTGCCAGCAGCTGGGCCCAACTAGCGGGGAGCACAGATACGCAGTATTTT
>TRBJ2-7|TRBD2|few|TRBV29-1
CSGTSGGSYEQYF
TGCAGCGGTACTAGCGGGGGTAGCTACGAGCAGTACTTC
>TRBJ1-4|-|-|TRBV7-9
CASSRTVREGEKLFF
TGTGCCAGCAGTCGGACAGTCCGGGAGGGTGAAAAACTGTTTTTT
>TRBJ2-3|TRBD2|-|TRBV7-8
CASSLEGGLAPNTQYF
TGTGCCAGCAGCTTAGAGGGTGGACTAGCCCCAAATACGCAGTATTTT
>TRBJ2-2|-|-|TRBV9
CASSVTWANTGELFF
TGTGCCAGCAGCGTAACCTGGGCGAACACCGGGGAGCTGTTTTTT
>TRBJ2-2|-|few|TRBV7-3
CASTVQGNTGELFF
TGTGCCAGCACCGTACAGGGGAACACCGGGGAGCTGTTTTTT
>TRBJ1-5|-|few|TRBV20-1
CSAKGGIHVWSNQPQHF
TGCAGTGCTAAAGGTGGGATCCATGTGTGGAGCAATCAGCCCCAGCATTTT
>TRBJ2-1|TRBD2|-|TRBV9
CASSVGTSGANEQFF
TGTGCCAGCAGCGTCGGGACTAGCGGAGCCAATGAGCAGTTCTTC
>TRBJ2-1|TRBD2|-|TRBV12-3/TRBV12-4
CASSPGLVGEQFF
TGTGCCAGCAGTCCGGGACTAGTAGGTGAGCAGTTCTTC
>TRBJ1-4|-|few|TRBV6-5
CASSKNRWEKLFF
TGTGCCAGCAGTAAGAATCGATGGGAAAAACTGTTTTTT
>TRBJ2-2|-|-|TRBV7-9
CASIIRQTGELFF
TGTGCCAGCATCATTCGACAGACCGGGGAGCTGTTTTTT
>TRBJ2-3|TRBD1|-|TRBV5-1
CASSLGPSGQGAGDTQYF
TGCGCCAGCAGCTTGGGGCCTTCCGGACAGGGGGCAGGAGATACGCAGTATTTT
>TRBJ1-1|-|few|TRBV4-3
CASSQVRGNTEAFF
TGCGCCAGCAGCCAAGTCCGAGGGAACACTGAAGCTTTCTTT
>TRBJ2-3|TRBD1|-|TRBV29-1
CSVGQDSTDTQYF
TGCAGCGTCGGACAGGATAGCACAGATACGCAGTATTTT
>TRBJ2-1|TRBD2|-|TRBV7-2
CASRLIAGGSSYNEQFF
TGTGCCAGCAGGTTGATAGCGGGAGGGAGCTCCTACAATGAGCAGTTCTTC
>TRBJ1-1|-|once|TRBV3-1
CASSRRGVGMNTEAFF
TGTGCCAGCAGCAGGCGGGGAGTAGGTATGAACACTGAAGCTTTCTTT
>TRBJ1-4|-|-|TRBV5-6
CASSLGIGTEFF
TGTGCCAGCAGCTTGGGGATCGGGACTGAGTTTTTT
>TRBJ2-1|-|few|TRBV7-9
CASSPQLDYYNEQFF
TGTGCCAGCAGCCCCCAACTAGACTACTACAATGAGCAGTTCTTC
>TRBJ1-1|-|-|TRBV6-2/TRBV6-3
CASLDGMNTEAFF
TGTGCCAGCTTAGACGGAATGAACACTGAAGCTTTCTTT